The rows below give T cell receptor beta chains drawn from one sample of a study of cytomegalovirus exposure and HLA in healthy donors. Clones were sequenced by immunoSEQ multiplex PCR, and TCRdb holds only the in-frame ones, with some missing. The sample yields about 120,000 clones, 81% seen once. The specimen sequenced was PBMCs. The receptor set was obtained from a woman in her forties in good health and CMV-seronegative. CDR3s include the opening cysteine and the closing phenylalanine or tryptophan. Each record gives: J gene, clone size, D gene, V gene, CDR3 DNA, CDR3 protein. A D gene is named only where the DNA matches it firmly. Not all rows give a size; the values are once, few, many and, for expanded clones, a class.

>TRBJ2-1|NA|TRBD2|TRBV27
TGTGCCAGCAGTCCGGGACTAGGTGTCTACAATGAGCAGTTCTTC
CASSPGLGVYNEQFF
>TRBJ2-2|NA|TRBD1|TRBV28
TGTGCCAGCAGTTTAGGTGGGACAGGGGTTCGCACCGGGGAGCTGTTTTTT
CASSLGGTGVRTGELFF
>TRBJ2-7|NA|NA|TRBV10-3
TGTGCCATCAGTGACAGGGGAGCAAGCTCCTACGAGCAGTACTTC
CAISDRGASSYEQYF
>TRBJ2-7|NA|NA|TRBV5-6
TGTGCCAGCAGCTTCATCACACAGCCCTACGAGCAGTACTTC
CASSFITQPYEQYF
>TRBJ2-4|medium-sized|TRBD1|TRBV14
TGTGCCAGCAGCCAAAGTGGGACAGGGGGCGCGGACATTCAGTACTTC
CASSQSGTGGADIQYF
>TRBJ1-1|once|NA|TRBV6-5
TGTGCCAGCAGTTACTCAGACAGTCCGAACACTGAAGCTTTCTTT
CASSYSDSPNTEAFF
>TRBJ2-6|NA|NA|TRBV7-3
TGTGCCAGCAGCCGGACTACCACCTCTGGGGCCAACGTCCTGACTTTC
CASSRTTTSGANVLTF
>TRBJ1-2|NA|NA|TRBV28
TGTGCCAGCAGTTTACGACAGAACTATGGCTACACCTTC
CASSLRQNYGYTF
>TRBJ2-4|NA|NA|TRBV28
TGTGCCAGCAGTTTATCTTTGGCCAAAAACATTCAGTACTTC
CASSLSLAKNIQYF
>TRBJ1-6|NA|TRBD1|TRBV27
TGTGCCAGCAGGAGAAGGACAGGAGAAAATTCACCCCTCCACTTT
CASRRRTGENSPLHF
>TRBJ2-1|few|TRBD1|TRBV4-3
TGCGCCAGCAGCCTGGGACAGGGATCCAACAATGAGCAGTTCTTC
CASSLGQGSNNEQFF
>TRBJ2-2|NA|TRBD2|TRBV5-1
TGCGCCAGCAGCCTCTTGGAGACCCTTTTAGCGGGAGAGGCCGGGGAGCTGTTTTTT
CASSLLETLLAGEAGELFF
>TRBJ1-1|NA|NA|TRBV12-1
TGTGCCAGCAGCCCGTACCCCGACGAGGAAAACACTGAAGCTTTCTTT
CASSPYPDEENTEAFF
>TRBJ2-7|NA|NA|TRBV18
TGTGCCAGCTCACAATCTCCGGCCGTCACGGGAAGCTCCCAATGGGAGCAGTACTTC
CASSQSPAVTGSSQWEQYF
>TRBJ2-5|NA|NA|TRBV6-1
TGTGCCAGCAGTGCCGGACAGTTGGGGACAGAGACCCAGTACTTC
CASSAGQLGTETQYF
>TRBJ1-4|NA|NA|TRBV30
TGTGCCTGGAGCCAGGGTCCTAATGAAAAACTGTTTTTT
CAWSQGPNEKLFF
>TRBJ2-2|NA|NA|TRBV5-1
TGCGCCAGCAGCCCAACGGCCAGGCTGACCGGGGAGCTGTTTTTT
CASSPTARLTGELFF
>TRBJ1-1|NA|NA|TRBV7-3
TGTGCCAGCAGCGCCCGAGTGGGGGCCACTGAAGCTTTCTTT
CASSARVGATEAFF
>TRBJ1-4|NA|NA|TRBV5-4
TGTGCCAGCAGCTTTTGGGACTCCCGAAGGAATGAAAAACTGTTTTTT
CASSFWDSRRNEKLFF
>TRBJ2-2|NA|TRBD1|TRBV7-9
TGTGCCAGCAGCGGACAGACAGGGACCGGGGAGCTGTTTTTT
CASSGQTGTGELFF
>TRBJ1-5|NA|TRBD1|TRBV28
TGTGCCAGCAGTCATGGGACAGGTTATAGCAATCAGCCCCAGCATTTT
CASSHGTGYSNQPQHF
>TRBJ1-1|NA|NA|TRBV5-1
TGCGCCAGCAGCTTGGCCGTGACTCCGAACACTGAAGCTTTCTTT
CASSLAVTPNTEAFF
>TRBJ1-5|NA|NA|TRBV7-9
TGTGCCAGCAGCCCCCAGGTGGGTTCTAGCAATCAGCCCCAGCATTTT
CASSPQVGSSNQPQHF
>TRBJ2-1|NA|NA|TRBV29-1
TGCAGCGTGGATGGGACACAGACCTACAATGAGCAGTTCTTC
CSVDGTQTYNEQFF
>TRBJ1-1|NA|NA|TRBV7-9
TGTGCCAGCAGCTTAAGGGGTCTTGGAGTGCCGATGAACACTGAAGCTTTCTTT
CASSLRGLGVPMNTEAFF
>TRBJ1-2|once|NA|TRBV9
TGTGCCAGCAGCGTAGATTGGAGTCTCTATGGCTACACCTTC
CASSVDWSLYGYTF
>TRBJ2-3|once|TRBD1|TRBV9
TGTGCCAGCAGCGTAGGTGCCGGGACAGGGGCTTCTAGCACAGATACGCAGTATTTT
CASSVGAGTGASSTDTQYF
>TRBJ2-1|NA|TRBD1|TRBV28
TGTGCCAGCAGTTTCTCTGGACAGGGGGCCTACAATGAGCAGTTCTTC
CASSFSGQGAYNEQFF
>TRBJ2-5|NA|TRBD2|TRBV7-2
TGTGCCAGCAGTTTAGCGGGAGGGCAGGAGACCCAGTACTTC
CASSLAGGQETQYF
>TRBJ1-1|NA|NA|TRBV5-3
TGTGCCAGAAGCTTAGAAAGGACTGAGGACGGTGAAGCTTTCTTT
CARSLERTEDGEAFF
>TRBJ2-2|NA|TRBD2|TRBV27
TGTGCCAGCAGTTTACTCGGGGGGACCGGGGAGCTGTTTTTT
CASSLLGGTGELFF
>TRBJ1-1|NA|TRBD1|TRBV6-6
TGTGCCAGCAGCGGGACAGCGGACATGAACACTGAAGCTTTCTTT
CASSGTADMNTEAFF
>TRBJ1-3|NA|NA|TRBV29-1
TGCAGCGTGCGACAGAGCTCTGGAAACACCATATATTTT
CSVRQSSGNTIYF
>TRBJ2-5|NA|TRBD1|TRBV18
TGTGCCAGCTCAGCAAACAGGGGACAAGAGACCCAGTACTTC
CASSANRGQETQYF
>TRBJ2-7|few|NA|TRBV18
TGTGCCAGCTCCCCGGCAGGTACCTACGAGCAGTACTTC
CASSPAGTYEQYF
>TRBJ2-3|NA|NA|TRBV9
TGTGCCAGCAGCGGTATCACAGATACGCAGTATTTT
CASSGITDTQYF
>TRBJ2-5|NA|TRBD1|TRBV6-5
TGTGCCAGCAGTCGACAGGGGAAAGAGACCCAGTACTTC
CASSRQGKETQYF
>TRBJ2-7|few|TRBD1|TRBV10-3
TGTGCCATCAGTGGACAGGGGATAGACGAGCAGTACTTC
CAISGQGIDEQYF
>TRBJ2-3|few|TRBD2|TRBV6-9
TGTGCCAGCAGTTATGGACTAGCGGGGATCACAGATACGCAGTATTTT
CASSYGLAGITDTQYF
>TRBJ2-3|NA|NA|TRBV30
TGTGCCTGGAGTGAGGGGGGACTACGCACAGATACGCAGTATTTT
CAWSEGGLRTDTQYF
>TRBJ2-1|NA|NA|TRBV29-1
TGCAGCGTTCCAGCGTTCAATGAGCAGTTCTTC
CSVPAFNEQFF
>TRBJ2-3|NA|TRBD2|TRBV5-4
TGTGCCACCGGCGCAAGCGGGGGGTTTGATACGCAGTATTTT
CATGASGGFDTQYF
>TRBJ2-7|NA|TRBD1|TRBV11-2
TGTGCCAGCAGCATGACAGGGGGAACCTACGAGCAGTACTTC
CASSMTGGTYEQYF
>TRBJ2-2|NA|TRBD2|TRBV9
TGTGCCAGCAGCGCAAGGACCCATATACTAGCGGCCTTGAACACCGGGGAGCTGTTTTTT
CASSARTHILAALNTGELFF
>TRBJ1-1|NA|NA|TRBV9
TGTGCCAGCAGGTACGGGGGGGACACTGAAGCTTTCTTT
CASRYGGDTEAFF
>TRBJ1-1|NA|NA|TRBV18
TGTGCCAGCTCACCTACGACTTTGAACACTGAAGCTTTCTTT
CASSPTTLNTEAFF
>TRBJ2-3|NA|TRBD2|TRBV19
TGTGCCAGTAGTACCAAATCGGGGCGGGGGGCCACAGATACGCAGTATTTT
CASSTKSGRGATDTQYF
>TRBJ1-2|NA|NA|TRBV6-5
TGTGCCAGCAGTTACTCACAGAACTATGGCTACACCTTC
CASSYSQNYGYTF
>TRBJ2-1|NA|TRBD2|TRBV30
TGTGCCTGGAGTGTATCACTTCGGGGGGATGAGCAGTTCTTC
CAWSVSLRGDEQFF
>TRBJ1-6|NA|TRBD1|TRBV18
TGTGCCAGCTCCCTGGGACAGGATAATTCACCCCTCCACTTT
CASSLGQDNSPLHF
>TRBJ2-5|NA|TRBD2|TRBV7-9
TGTTCCAGCAGCTTAGGGACTAGCGGGGCCGTCCAAGAGACCCAGTACTTC
CSSSLGTSGAVQETQYF
>TRBJ1-2|once|NA|TRBV28
TGTGCCAGCAGTCCCGGGGGGCACTATGGCTACACCTTC
CASSPGGHYGYTF
>TRBJ2-3|NA|TRBD1|TRBV7-3
TGTGCCAGCAGCTTATCGGGACAGGGAGGGTTAGATACGCAGTATTTT
CASSLSGQGGLDTQYF
>TRBJ2-3|NA|TRBD2|TRBV7-6
TGTGCCAGCAGCTCCCCACGGGGACTAGAGTCGGTAGATACGCAGTATTTT
CASSSPRGLESVDTQYF
>TRBJ2-7|NA|NA|TRBV10-3
TGTGCCATCAGTGAGTCGGGCGGGACCCACTACGAGCAGTACTTC
CAISESGGTHYEQYF
>TRBJ1-5|NA|TRBD1|TRBV4-2
TGTGCCAGCAGCCATTCTACAGGGGGCAATCAGCCCCAGCATTTT
CASSHSTGGNQPQHF
>TRBJ2-7|NA|NA|TRBV5-1
TGCGCCAGCAGCTTGCTATCATCCGATTCCTCCTACGAGCAGTACTTC
CASSLLSSDSSYEQYF
>TRBJ1-1|NA|NA|TRBV11-2
TGTGCCAGCAGCTTAGAACCAGGGGCGAACACTGAAGCTTTCTTT
CASSLEPGANTEAFF
>TRBJ2-1|NA|NA|TRBV20-1
TGCAGTGCGGAGGGGGCGGATGAGCAGTTCTTC
CSAEGADEQFF
>TRBJ1-2|NA|TRBD1|TRBV6-1
TGTGCCAGCAGGGAGACAGGGCTCTATGGCTACACCTTC
CASRETGLYGYTF